Below are 2 T cell receptor beta chains sequenced from a single sample in a study of blood T cell repertoires in COVID-19. Sequenced by immunoSEQ multiplex PCR; TCRdb stores in-frame clones only, minus some. The sample records a few hundred thousand clones, about 86% being singletons. The specimen was PBMCs or T cells enriched from blood (not recorded which). These receptors all stem from a woman between 50 and 59 years old in a cohort exposed to, infected with or recovered from COVID-19 (not recorded which).

This rearrangement joins TRBV5-1 to TRBJ2-6; a weak D match, TRBD1 (5 bases). V dropped 3 bases and J dropped 0 bases, with 19 bases sitting between them. The CDR3 runs 19 residues. Per germline, CDR1 SGHRS and CDR2 YFSETQ. The chain's CDR3 is CASSSTVMGRASGANVLTF. CDR3 DNA sequence: TGCGCCAGCAGCTCGACAGTGATGGGTAGGGCCTCTGGGGCCAACGTCCTGACTTTC.

This chain joins TRBV18 and TRBJ1-2, with D perhaps TRBD1 (5 bases). This CDR3 has 11 amino acids. V was cut by 6 bases and J by 7 bases, with 9 bases left in between. CDR1 KGHSH and CDR2 LQKENI come from the germline V gene. The CDR3 region is CASSGRVGYTF. In nucleotides, the CDR3 is TGTGCCAGCTCGGGCAGGGTTGGCTACACCTTC.